This T cell receptor beta chain was obtained from a study of T cell repertoires in cytomegalovirus infection. Overall study: HLA-C-restricted CMV epitopes, recently identified, and well-studied HLA-B-restricted ones were used by the study. Matching HLA type, along with CMV infection, was indicated by public TCR beta signatures. Study-wide points: Clonotypes of TCR beta that were HLA-C-restricted and CMV-specific dominated the ex vivo response.

To note about this clonotype: Its antigen is not identified.

Trimming removed 7 bases from V and 0 bases from J, with 4 bases in between. CDR1 MNHEY and CDR2 SVGAGI come from the germline V gene. The CDR3 sequence is 12 residues long. From the reads, TCRdb called clonotypes with MiXCR, one entry per CDR3 protein. The sample comprises fewer than 60,000 distinct CDR3 sequences, about 18% of which are singletons, and about four fifths rests with the top ten. This chain joins TRBV6-5 and TRBJ2-4; the D is unclear. The specimen was CD8+ T cells from cultured PBMCs, collected from culture after CMV antigen stimulation. The sequence was obtained from a human donor in good health (CMV status not recorded). Some clones in this sample may be carry-over from other donors' samples. The CDR3 loop reads CASKSAKNIQYF. The CDR3 bases are TGTGCCAGCAAGTCAGCCAAAAACATTCAGTACTTC.